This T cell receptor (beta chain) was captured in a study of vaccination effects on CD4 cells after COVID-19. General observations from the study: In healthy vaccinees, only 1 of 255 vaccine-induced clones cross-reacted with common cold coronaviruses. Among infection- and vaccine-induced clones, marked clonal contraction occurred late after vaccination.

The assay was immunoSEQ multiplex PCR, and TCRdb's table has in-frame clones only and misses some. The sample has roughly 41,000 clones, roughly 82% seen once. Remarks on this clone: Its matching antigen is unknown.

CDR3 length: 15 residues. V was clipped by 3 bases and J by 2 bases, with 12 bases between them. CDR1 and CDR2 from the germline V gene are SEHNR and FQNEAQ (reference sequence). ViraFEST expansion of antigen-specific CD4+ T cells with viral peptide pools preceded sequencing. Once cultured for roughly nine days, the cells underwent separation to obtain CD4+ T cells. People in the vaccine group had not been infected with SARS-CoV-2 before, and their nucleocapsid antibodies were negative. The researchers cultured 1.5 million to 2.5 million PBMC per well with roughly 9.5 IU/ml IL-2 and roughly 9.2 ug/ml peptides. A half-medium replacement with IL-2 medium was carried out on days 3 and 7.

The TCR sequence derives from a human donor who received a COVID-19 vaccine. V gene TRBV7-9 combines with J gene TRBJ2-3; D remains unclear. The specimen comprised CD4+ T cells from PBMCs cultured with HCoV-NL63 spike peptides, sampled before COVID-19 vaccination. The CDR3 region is CASSFWSGYTDTQYF. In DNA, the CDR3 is TGTGCCAGCAGCTTCTGGTCCGGGTACACAGATACGCAGTATTTT.